The clone carrying this T cell receptor beta chain was seen more than once but under ten times. Its antigen is still unknown. Out of unsorted whole blood came the blood RNA, and germline DNA was extracted as well. A primer in the constant region served to generate TCR beta cDNA from 500 ng of total RNA. ARM-PCR was slightly modified, and three nested multiplex PCR rounds with it gave rise to the TCR beta libraries. TCRdb redid the calling of the multiplex PCR reads with MiXCR, one entry per CDR3 protein. The table records fewer than 350,000 distinct CDR3 sequences, 65% of them present only once. This sample stems from a study of tumor-infiltrating lymphocytes in primary liver carcinoma. Study overall: About 3.5 to 7.5 million productive TCRbeta reads were obtained from the samples, with similar numbers across tissue types. Study-wide points: Since the samples were bulk and unsorted, the CD4+ and CD8+ repertoires were not compared.

The sequencing sample was made of peripheral blood. The receptor was derived from a middle-aged man with primary liver carcinoma and hepatitis B virus infection.

CDR3: CASSTPKETQYF. The CDR3, as DNA: TGTGCCAGCAGTACCCCAAAAGAGACCCAGTACTTC. J is TRBJ2-5 and V is TRBV6-5; no reliable D call. This CDR3 spans 12 amino acids. Germline V gene lookup returns CDR1 MNHEY and CDR2 SVGAGI. With 5 bases removed from V and 3 bases from J, the gap between germline ends came to 7 bases.